The 15 T cell receptor beta chains presented below share a single source sample, sequenced in a study of technical replicates of blood from a few donors. Here immunoSEQ multiplex PCR was the method, and the copy in TCRdb shows in-frame clones only, minus some. The sample lists tens of thousands of clones; roughly 89% were seen once. Source material: PBMCs. The receptor source for this set is a human donor in good health. Some clones in this sample may be carry-over from other donors' samples.

V gene TRBV5-1 combines with J gene TRBJ2-3; no clear D gene. V lost 1 base and J lost 2, with 11 bases in between. Per germline, CDR1 SGHRS and CDR2 YFSETQ. The CDR3 length is 15 residues. CDR3 nucleotide sequence: TGCGCCAGCAGCTTGACCCCGTCTAACACAGATACGCAGTATTTT. Encoded protein: CASSLTPSNTDTQYF.

This chain links TRBV2 with TRBJ1-6, with D tentatively TRBD1 (5 bases). The V and J ends lost 8 bases and 7 bases respectively, with 12 bases between them. CDR1 and CDR2 from the germline V gene are SNHLY and FYNNEI. There are 13 residues in the CDR3. In DNA, the CDR3 is TGTGCCAGCGTTGGCAGGGTCAATTCACCCCTCCACTTT. Its translation is CASVGRVNSPLHF. Using reference TRBV2 and TRBJ1-6 for the parts outside the CDR3, the full variable domain is EPEVTQTPSHQVTQMGQEVILRCVPISNHLYFYWYRQILGQKVEFLVSFYNNEISEKSEIFDDQFSVERPDGSNFTLKIRSTKLEDSAMYFCASVGRVNSPLHFGNGTRLTVT.

The V gene is TRBV2, the J gene TRBJ1-5; 8 positions agree with TRBD1. The J segment lost 2 bases and the V segment lost 3 bases, leaving 6 bases of the junction unmatched. Germline CDR1 is SNHLY and CDR2 is FYNNEI. This CDR3 comprises 16 residues. The CDR3, as DNA: TGTGCCAGCAGTGACAGCACAGGGGGAGGCAATCAGCCCCAGCATTTT. This encodes CASSDSTGGGNQPQHF.

The chain combines TRBV20-1 with TRBJ2-5; no clear D gene. Germline CDR1 DFQATT, CDR2 SNEGSKA (reference sequence). The germline V and J ends were trimmed by 3 bases and 5 bases, with 4 bases remaining between them. The CDR3 is 10 residues long. As DNA, the CDR3 is TGCAGTGCTAGTCATGAGACCCAGTACTTC. Translation: CSASHETQYF.

This clone was counted a few times. The chain combines TRBV30 with TRBJ1-1; no clear D gene. The CDR3 has 13 residues. V was shortened by 0 bases and J by 4 bases, with 9 bases between the two germline ends. Looked up from germline, CDR1 is GTSNPN and CDR2 is SVGIG (reference sequence). The CDR3 region is CAWSVVGGTEAFF. The CDR3 region has the DNA TGTGCCTGGAGTGTAGTGGGAGGCACTGAAGCTTTCTTT.

The gene calls are TRBV19 and TRBJ1-1; D is unclear. Germline loops: CDR1 LNHDA, CDR2 SQIVND (reference sequence). Between the trimmed V and J ends, which lost 2 bases and 0 bases, there was a span of 4 bases. The CDR3 runs 13 residues. The CDR3 coding sequence is TGTGCCAGTAGTATAACAATGAACACTGAAGCTTTCTTT. Residues: CASSITMNTEAFF.

J is TRBJ2-3 and V is TRBV12-5; 8 bases match TRBD1. V gave up 3 bases and J gave up 0 bases; unmatched junction bases: 2. There are 15 residues in the CDR3. Germline V CDR1 and CDR2: LGHNT, FRNRAP. The CDR3 nucleotides read TGTGCTAGTGGTTTAGGGACAGGTAGCACAGATACGCAGTATTTT. This gives the protein CASGLGTGSTDTQYF.

The V and J genes are TRBV4-3 and TRBJ2-3, with TRBD2 identical over 14 bases. This CDR3 has 19 amino acids. Germline CDR1 reads LGHNA; CDR2 reads YSLEER. V lost 1 base to trimming and J lost 2 bases; unmatched junction nucleotides: 8. This CDR3 reads CASSQGGTSGGQNTDTQYF. For the CDR3, the DNA is TGCGCCAGCAGCCAAGGGGGGACTAGCGGGGGACAGAACACAGATACGCAGTATTTT.

This chain uses TRBV7-2 with TRBJ2-1; 12 bases agree with TRBD2. The V segment lost 5 bases and the J segment 6 bases; nucleotides outside the gene matches: 5. Germline lookup yields CDR1 SGHTA and CDR2 FQGNSA. The CDR3 has 15 residues. Written as DNA, the CDR3 is TGTGCCAGCAGCCCTACTAGCGGGGGGCCCAATGAGCAGTTCTTC. It specifies CASSPTSGGPNEQFF.

The gene calls are TRBV15 and TRBJ1-1; D not certain. The CDR3 totals 15 residues. V lost 8 bases and J lost 1, with 17 bases in between. Germline V gives CDR1 LNHNV, CDR2 YYDKDF (reference sequence). The CDR3 coding sequence is TGTGCCACCTGCCTACGAGGGAAAGGGAACACTGAAGCTTTCTTT. This codes for CATCLRGKGNTEAFF.

This rearrangement joins TRBV6-1 to TRBJ1-2; TRBD1 matches at 7 bases. Trimming removed 8 bases from V and 4 bases from J; junction bases left unmatched: 7. CDR1 and CDR2 (germline): MNHNS, SASEGT. CDR3 size: 13 residues. CDR3 in amino acids: CASGDRVLYGYTF. The CDR3 DNA follows: TGTGCCAGCGGAGACAGGGTCCTCTATGGCTACACCTTC.

This clone came up a few times. This sample includes further DNA sequences coding for the same CDR3. This chain joins TRBV5-1 and TRBJ2-1; 9 bases line up with TRBD2. Germline V gene data show CDR1 as SGHRS and CDR2 as YFSETQ. The J segment lost 4 bases and the V segment lost 4 bases, leaving 3 bases of the junction unmatched. This CDR3 contains 14 residues. CDR3 residues: CASSGSGGYNEQFF. The CDR3 DNA follows: TGCGCCAGCAGCGGTAGCGGGGGTTACAATGAGCAGTTCTTC. The full variable domain, with the rest looked up from reference TRBV5-1 and TRBJ2-1, is KAGVTQTPRYLIKTRGQQVTLSCSPISGHRSVSWYQQTPGQGLQFLFEYFSETQRNKGNFPGRFSGRQFSNSRSEMNVSTLELGDSALYLCASSGSGGYNEQFFGPGTRLTVL.

The V call is TRBV15, the J call TRBJ1-2; the match to TRBD1 covers 7 bases. J lost 2 bases, V lost 5 bases, and 8 bases had no gene match. CDR1 and CDR2 (germline): LNHNV, YYDKDF (reference sequence). This CDR3 has 15 amino acids. The CDR3 sequence is CATSGPGQWNYGYTF. In nucleotides, the CDR3 is TGTGCCACCAGCGGTCCGGGACAGTGGAACTATGGCTACACCTTC.

The DNA of the CDR3 is TGTGCCAGCAGTCCACGGACAGGGGTCTACGAGCAGTACTTC. Residues: CASSPRTGVYEQYF. The V call is TRBV2, the J call TRBJ2-7, with 9 nucleotides matching TRBD1. This CDR3 comprises 14 residues. V trimming: 5 bases; J trimming: 3 bases; junction bases outside the gene matches: 5. Germline CDR1 is SNHLY and CDR2 is FYNNEI.

This chain uses TRBV7-2 with TRBJ2-5, with 7 nucleotides matching TRBD2. Losses at the gene ends were 4 bases for V and 5 bases for J; bases not matched to a gene: 10. Germline V lookup: CDR1 SGHTA, CDR2 FQGNSA. This CDR3 contains 15 residues. CDR3 in amino acids: CASSSAGGRYETQYF. Here the CDR3 DNA reads TGTGCCAGCAGCTCCGCTGGCGGGAGATACGAGACCCAGTACTTC.